Below are 9 T cell receptor beta chains sequenced from a single sample in a study of blood T cell repertoires in COVID-19. Sequenced by immunoSEQ multiplex PCR; TCRdb stores in-frame clones only, minus some. In the table there are 180,000 or so clones, roughly 88% of which are singletons. The sequencing input was peripheral blood. Every receptor here comes from a woman older than 75 with acute or convalescent COVID-19.

This chain's CDR3 is CASSPLRQLYNEQFF. CDR3 in DNA: TGTGCCAGCAGCCCCCTCAGACAGCTGTACAATGAGCAGTTCTTC. This chain joins TRBV14 and TRBJ2-1; maybe TRBD1 (5 bases). The CDR3 length is 15 residues. The V gene's germline CDR1 is SGHDN and CDR2 FVKESK. Trimming cost V 4 bases and J 4 bases, with 14 bases left between them.

The genes are TRBV2 and TRBJ1-3; maybe TRBD1 (6 bases). The germline gives CDR1 SNHLY, CDR2 FYNNEI. This CDR3 region has 13 residues. The V end was cut by 6 bases, the J end by 2 bases, with 8 bases between. The chain's CDR3 is CASSRDTGNTIYF. The CDR3 region has the DNA TGTGCCAGCAGCCGGGACACTGGAAACACCATATATTTT. Filled out from reference TRBV2 and TRBJ1-3, the complete variable domain reads EPEVTQTPSHQVTQMGQEVILRCVPISNHLYFYWYRQILGQKVEFLVSFYNNEISEKSEIFDDQFSVERPDGSNFTLKIRSTKLEDSAMYFCASSRDTGNTIYFGEGSWLTVV.

The chain joins TRBV6-5 to TRBJ2-6, with D maybe TRBD1 (6 bases). The CDR3 covers 14 residues. The germline V and J ends were trimmed by 7 bases and 4 bases, with 11 bases remaining between them. Per the germline V gene, CDR1 is MNHEY and CDR2 is SVGAGI. The CDR3 DNA follows: TGTGCCAGCAAACGGGACAACGGGGCCAACGTCCTGACTTTC. Translated, it gives CASKRDNGANVLTF.

With regard to this clone: At one boundary the junction diverges from the germline segment, which might be a read error. This rearrangement joins TRBV18 to TRBJ2-6; perhaps TRBD2 as D (5 bases). CDR1 is KGHSH, CDR2 LQKENI, per germline. The CDR3 covers 13 residues. The CDR3 loop is CASSPLAAKVLTF. DNA of the CDR3: TGTGCCAGCTCACCTCTAGCTGCCAAGGTCCTGACTTTC. The full variable domain, completed using reference TRBV18 and TRBJ2-6, is NAGVMQNPRHLVRRRGQEARLRCSPMKGHSHVYWYRQLPEEGLKFMVYLQKENIIDESGMPKERFSAEFPKEGPSILRIQQVVRGDSAAYFCASSPLAAKVLTFGAGSRLTVL.

The rearrangement joins TRBV15 to TRBJ1-4; D not resolved. V was pared by 4 bases and J by 4 bases, with 13 bases between. The germline gives CDR1 LNHNV, CDR2 YYDKDF (reference sequence). The CDR3 totals 15 residues. The DNA for the CDR3 is TGTGCCACCAGCAAAGGCGTACAGAGTAATGAAAAACTGTTTTTT. Translation gives CATSKGVQSNEKLFF.

The chain employs TRBV2 and TRBJ1-3, with 10 bases lining up with TRBD1. After removal of 6 bases from V and 1 base from J, the junction contained 3 bases not matched to a gene. Germline V lookup: CDR1 SNHLY, CDR2 FYNNEI. The CDR3 has 15 amino acids. The chain's CDR3 is CASSRDRGSGNTIYF. CDR3 coding DNA: TGTGCCAGCAGCCGGGACAGGGGATCTGGAAACACCATATATTTT.

V usage is TRBV19 and J usage is TRBJ2-2, with 12 bases fitting TRBD2. J was trimmed by 9 bases and V by 3 bases; bases with no gene match: 14. CDR1 and CDR2 (germline): LNHDA, SQIVND (reference sequence). This CDR3 is built from 18 residues. The CDR3 bases are TGTGCCAGTAGTATCCGGTCTAGCGGGAGGGCCGAAAGCAGGGAGCTGTTTTTT. It translates to CASSIRSSGRAESRELFF.

The V gene is TRBV19, the J gene TRBJ2-1; 7 bases line up with TRBD1. V gave up 6 bases and J gave up 2 bases; unmatched junction bases: 7. Per the germline V gene, CDR1 is LNHDA and CDR2 is SQIVND (reference sequence). This CDR3 is built from 15 residues. CDR3 coding DNA: TGTGCCAGTAGAGCGGACAGGACCACCTACAATGAGCAGTTCTTC. Translating it yields CASRADRTTYNEQFF.

V gene TRBV6-1 combines with J gene TRBJ2-1; 11 bases line up with TRBD2. The CDR3 totals 15 residues. The germline V gene encodes CDR1 MNHNS and CDR2 SASEGT. V shed 2 bases and J 7 bases; nucleotides not matched to a gene: 4. In nucleotides, the CDR3 is TGTGCCAGCAGTGAACTAGCGGGAGGATGGAATGAGCAGTTCTTC. Residues: CASSELAGGWNEQFF.